This TCR beta chain was documented in a study of vaccination and CD4 T cells after COVID-19. Specified treatment: roughly 10-day PBMC culture with coronavirus spike peptide pools or control peptides (ViraFEST assay). Researchers grew the cells for under eleven days and then pulled out CD4+ T cells by negative selection. CDR3 length: 13 residues. CDR1 and CDR2 (germline): ENHRY, SYGVKD. Trimming took off 4 bases at V and 2 bases at J, with 8 bases between the two ends. Concerning this clonotype itself: No antigen is known for it.

The Oncomine TCR Beta short-read assay was applied to DNA of cultured CD4+ T cells. In TCRdb, the PCR reads were re-called with MiXCR into one record per CDR3 protein. The data show roughly 25,000 distinct CDR3 sequences, about 60% seen once. This chain connects TRBV10-3 to TRBJ1-2; D is possibly TRBD1 (5 bases). The sample was CD4+ T cells from blood, cultured in vitro. This sequence originates from a human donor who had recovered from COVID-19. The CDR3 is CAISAPGNYGYTF. CDR3 DNA: TGTGCCATCAGTGCGCCAGGGAACTATGGCTACACCTTC.